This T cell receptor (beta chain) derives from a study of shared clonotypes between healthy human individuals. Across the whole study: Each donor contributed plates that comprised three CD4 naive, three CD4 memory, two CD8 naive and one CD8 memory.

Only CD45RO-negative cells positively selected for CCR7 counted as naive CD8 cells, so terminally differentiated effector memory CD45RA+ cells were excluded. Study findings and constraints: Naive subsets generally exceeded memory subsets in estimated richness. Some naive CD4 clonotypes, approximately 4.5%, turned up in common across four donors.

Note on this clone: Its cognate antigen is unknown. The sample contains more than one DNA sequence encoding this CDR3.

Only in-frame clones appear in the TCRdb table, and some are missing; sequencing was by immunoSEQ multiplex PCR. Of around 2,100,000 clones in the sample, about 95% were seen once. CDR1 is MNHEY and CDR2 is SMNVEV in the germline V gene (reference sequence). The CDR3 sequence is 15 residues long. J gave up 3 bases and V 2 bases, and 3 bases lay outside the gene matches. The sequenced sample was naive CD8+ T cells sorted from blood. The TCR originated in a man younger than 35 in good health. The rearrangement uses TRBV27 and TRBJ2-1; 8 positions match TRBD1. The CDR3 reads CASSLGQGLYNEQFF. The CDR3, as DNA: TGTGCCAGCAGTTTAGGACAGGGCCTCTACAATGAGCAGTTCTTC.